Sequencing of this T cell receptor (beta chain) was carried out in a study of cytomegalovirus exposure and HLA in healthy donors. Overall study results and limits: In a later analysis, TCR association rates varied by HLA locus: DRB1 most, HLA-C fewest.

The PCR had 60 Vbeta and 13 Jbeta primers. Here immunoSEQ multiplex PCR was the method, and the copy in TCRdb shows in-frame clones only, minus some. This specimen shows 60,000 to 90,000 clones; the ten leading clones hold 5%. Details on this clone: Its antigen is not known.

The germline V and J ends were trimmed by 4 bases and 8 bases, with 21 bases remaining between them. The CDR3 is 15 amino acids. Germline lookup yields CDR1 SGDLS and CDR2 YYNGEE. Sequenced sample: PBMCs. This chain connects TRBV9 to TRBJ1-2; TRBD1 is a possible D gene (6 bases). This receptor was taken from a woman in her 40s in good health and CMV-seropositive. In DNA form, the CDR3 reads TGTGCCAGCAGCCCTTTCGGCACAGGGCTTGGAGGCTACACCTTC. It is translated as CASSPFGTGLGGYTF. Filled out from reference TRBV9 and TRBJ1-2, the complete variable domain reads DSGVTQTPKHLITATGQRVTLRCSPRSGDLSVYWYQQSLDQGLQFLIQYYNGEERAKGNILERFSAQQFPDLHSELNLSSLELGDSALYFCASSPFGTGLGGYTFGSGTRLTVV.